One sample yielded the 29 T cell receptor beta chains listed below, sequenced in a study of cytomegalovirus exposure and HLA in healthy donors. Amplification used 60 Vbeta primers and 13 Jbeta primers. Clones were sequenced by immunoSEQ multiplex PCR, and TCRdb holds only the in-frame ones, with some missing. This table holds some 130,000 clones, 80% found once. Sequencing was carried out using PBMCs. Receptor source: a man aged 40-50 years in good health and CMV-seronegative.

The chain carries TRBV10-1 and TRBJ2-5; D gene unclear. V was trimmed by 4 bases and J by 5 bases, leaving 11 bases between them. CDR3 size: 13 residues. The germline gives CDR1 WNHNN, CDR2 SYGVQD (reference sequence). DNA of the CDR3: TGCGCCAGCAGTGCGCAGGCTGCGGAGACCCAGTACTTC. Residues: CASSAQAAETQYF.

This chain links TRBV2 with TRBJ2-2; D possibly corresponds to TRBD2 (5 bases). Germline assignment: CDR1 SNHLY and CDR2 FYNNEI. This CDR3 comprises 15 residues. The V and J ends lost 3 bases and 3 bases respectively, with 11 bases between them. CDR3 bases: TGTGCCAGCAGTGAGAGGGCCCCCGACACCGGGGAGCTGTTTTTT. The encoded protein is CASSERAPDTGELFF.

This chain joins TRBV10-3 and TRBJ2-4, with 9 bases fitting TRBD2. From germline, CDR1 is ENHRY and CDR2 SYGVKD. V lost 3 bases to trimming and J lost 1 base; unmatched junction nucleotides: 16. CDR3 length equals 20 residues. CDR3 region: CAISEIAGEYLVRAKNIQYF. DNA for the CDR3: TGTGCCATCAGTGAAATAGCGGGGGAGTATCTAGTCCGGGCCAAAAACATTCAGTACTTC.

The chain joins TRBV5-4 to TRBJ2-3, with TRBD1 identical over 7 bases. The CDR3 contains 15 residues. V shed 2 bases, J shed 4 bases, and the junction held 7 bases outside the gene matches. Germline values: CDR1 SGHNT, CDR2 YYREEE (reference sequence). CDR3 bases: TGTGCCAGCAGCTTAACAGGGGTAAGGGCAGATACGCAGTATTTT. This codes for CASSLTGVRADTQYF.

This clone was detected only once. The chain's CDR3 is CASSPGTGVGANVLTF. In nucleotides, the CDR3 is TGTGCCAGCAGCCCAGGGACAGGGGTTGGGGCCAACGTCCTGACTTTC. This chain connects TRBV11-3 to TRBJ2-6; 10 bases line up with TRBD1. This CDR3 has 16 amino acids. With V trimmed by 5 bases and J by 3 bases, 4 bases remained unmatched. Germline lookup yields CDR1 SGHNT and CDR2 YENEEA.

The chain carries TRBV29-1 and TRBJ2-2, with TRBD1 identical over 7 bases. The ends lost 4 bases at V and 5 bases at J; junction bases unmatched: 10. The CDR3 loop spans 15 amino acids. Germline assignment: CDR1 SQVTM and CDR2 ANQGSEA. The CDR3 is CSVVRQGRTTGELFF. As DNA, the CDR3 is TGCAGCGTTGTTCGACAGGGTAGAACTACCGGGGAGCTGTTTTTT.

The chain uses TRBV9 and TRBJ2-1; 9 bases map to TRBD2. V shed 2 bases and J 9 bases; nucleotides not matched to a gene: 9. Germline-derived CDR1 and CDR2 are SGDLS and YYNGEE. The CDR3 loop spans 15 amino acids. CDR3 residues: CASSVQAGGQGEQFF. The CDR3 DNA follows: TGTGCCAGCAGCGTTCAAGCGGGAGGTCAAGGTGAGCAGTTCTTC.

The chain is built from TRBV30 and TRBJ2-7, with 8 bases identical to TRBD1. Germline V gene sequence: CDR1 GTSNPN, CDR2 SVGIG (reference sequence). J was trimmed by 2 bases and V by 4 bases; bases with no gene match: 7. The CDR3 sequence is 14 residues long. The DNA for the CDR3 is TGTGCCTGGAATACACAGGGGGTGGCCTACGAGCAGTACTTC. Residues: CAWNTQGVAYEQYF.

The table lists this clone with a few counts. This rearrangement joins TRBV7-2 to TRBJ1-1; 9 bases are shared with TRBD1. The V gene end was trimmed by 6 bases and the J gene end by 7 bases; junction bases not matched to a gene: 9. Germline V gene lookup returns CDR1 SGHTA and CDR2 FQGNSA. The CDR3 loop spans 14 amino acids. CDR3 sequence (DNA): TGTGCCAGCAGGCGAGGGACAGGGACAAATGAAGCTTTCTTT. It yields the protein CASRRGTGTNEAFF.

DNA of the CDR3: TGTGCCAGCAGCACGGCGGGGCGGGGGGCCCGAGAGACCCAGTACTTC. It specifies CASSTAGRGARETQYF. The J gene is TRBJ2-5, the V gene TRBV5-6; TRBD2 matches 8 bases. J lost 4 bases, V lost 4 bases, and 12 bases had no gene match. From germline, CDR1 is SGHDT and CDR2 YYEEEE. The CDR3 is 16 amino acids. Full variable domain (outside the CDR3, taken from reference TRBV5-6 and TRBJ2-5): DAGVTQSPTHLIKTRGQQVTLRCSPKSGHDTVSWYQQALGQGPQFIFQYYEEEERQRGNFPDRFSGHQFPNYSSELNVNALLLGDSALYLCASSTAGRGARETQYFGPGTRLLVL.

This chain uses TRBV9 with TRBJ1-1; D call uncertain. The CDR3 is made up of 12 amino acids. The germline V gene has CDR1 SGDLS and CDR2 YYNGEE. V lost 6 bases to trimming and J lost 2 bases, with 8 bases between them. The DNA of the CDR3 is TGTGCCAGCAAACTTGTAAACACTGAAGCTTTCTTT. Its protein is CASKLVNTEAFF.

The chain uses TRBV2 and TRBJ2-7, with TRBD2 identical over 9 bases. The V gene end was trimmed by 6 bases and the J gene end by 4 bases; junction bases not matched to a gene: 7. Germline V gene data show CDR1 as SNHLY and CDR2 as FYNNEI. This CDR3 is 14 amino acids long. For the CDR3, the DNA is TGTGCCAGCAGGGGCGGGGGGGTGACGTACGAGCAGTACTTC. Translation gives CASRGGGVTYEQYF.

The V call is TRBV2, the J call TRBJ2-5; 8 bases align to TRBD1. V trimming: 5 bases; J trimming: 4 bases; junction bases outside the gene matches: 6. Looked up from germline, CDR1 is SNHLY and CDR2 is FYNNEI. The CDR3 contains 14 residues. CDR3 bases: TGTGCCAGCAGTCCCCGGACAGGGAGAGAGACCCAGTACTTC. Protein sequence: CASSPRTGRETQYF.

The CDR3 region has the DNA TGTGCCAGCAGCTCCTGGACAGGGGGTGGGAACACCGGGGAGCTGTTTTTT. This codes for CASSSWTGGGNTGELFF. The chain employs TRBV7-9 and TRBJ2-2, with 10 bases aligning to TRBD1. The CDR3 runs to 17 residues. Germline CDR1 and CDR2: SEHNR and FQNEAQ (reference sequence). V gave up 4 bases and J gave up 1 base; unmatched junction bases: 6.

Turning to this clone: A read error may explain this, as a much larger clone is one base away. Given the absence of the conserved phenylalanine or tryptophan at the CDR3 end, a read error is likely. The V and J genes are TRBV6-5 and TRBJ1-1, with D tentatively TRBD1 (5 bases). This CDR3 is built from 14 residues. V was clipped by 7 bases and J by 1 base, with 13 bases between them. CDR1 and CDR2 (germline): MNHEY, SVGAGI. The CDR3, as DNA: TGTGCCAGCACCTATGGGAGGGGGAACACTGAAGCTTTCGTT. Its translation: CASTYGRGNTEAFV.

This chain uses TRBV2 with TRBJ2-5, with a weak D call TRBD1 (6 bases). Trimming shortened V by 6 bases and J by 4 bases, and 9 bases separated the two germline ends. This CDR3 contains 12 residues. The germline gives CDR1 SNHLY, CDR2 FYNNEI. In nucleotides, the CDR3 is TGTGCCAGCAGGCAGGGGCGAGAGACCCAGTACTTC. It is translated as CASRQGRETQYF.

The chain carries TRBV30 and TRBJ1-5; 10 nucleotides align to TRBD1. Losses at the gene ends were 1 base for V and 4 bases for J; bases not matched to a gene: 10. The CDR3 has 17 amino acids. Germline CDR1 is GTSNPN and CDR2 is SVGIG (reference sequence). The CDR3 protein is CAWSATGRGQGNQPQHF. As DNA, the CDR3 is TGTGCCTGGAGTGCCACGGGCAGGGGACAGGGGAATCAGCCCCAGCATTTT. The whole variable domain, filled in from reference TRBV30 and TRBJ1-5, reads SQTIHQWPATLVQPVGSPLSLECTVEGTSNPNLYWYRQAAGRGLQLLFYSVGIGQISSEVPQNLSASRPQDRQFILSSKKLLLSDSGFYLCAWSATGRGQGNQPQHFGDGTRLSIL.

CDR3 residues: CASSRQVDPRGTEAFF. The CDR3 region has the DNA TGTGCCAGCAGCCGACAGGTTGACCCCCGTGGGACTGAAGCTTTCTTT. This sequence joins TRBV4-2 and TRBJ1-1; the D gene is possibly TRBD1 (6 bases). Germline V gene data show CDR1 as LGHNA and CDR2 as YNFKEQ. V was trimmed by 4 bases and J by 5 bases, leaving 20 bases between them. The CDR3 loop spans 16 amino acids.

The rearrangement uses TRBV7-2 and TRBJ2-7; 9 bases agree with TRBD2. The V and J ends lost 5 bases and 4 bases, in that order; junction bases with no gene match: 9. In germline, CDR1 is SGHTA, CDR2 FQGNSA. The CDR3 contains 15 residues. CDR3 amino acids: CASSDASGVIYEQYF. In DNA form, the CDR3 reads TGTGCCAGCAGCGACGCTAGCGGGGTTATTTACGAGCAGTACTTC.

In DNA form, the CDR3 reads TGCGCCAGCAGCCAAGACTTAAATGAGCAGTTCTTC. Encoded protein: CASSQDLNEQFF. The rearrangement uses TRBV5-1 and TRBJ2-1; no reliable D call. Trimming took off 4 bases at V and 7 bases at J, with 9 bases between the two ends. The CDR3 consists of 12 residues. Germline CDR1 is SGHRS and CDR2 is YFSETQ.

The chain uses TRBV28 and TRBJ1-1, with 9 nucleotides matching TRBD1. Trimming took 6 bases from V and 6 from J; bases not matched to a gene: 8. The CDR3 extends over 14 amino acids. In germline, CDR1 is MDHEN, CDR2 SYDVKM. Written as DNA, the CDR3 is TGTGCCAGCAGCCCGACAGGGGGACGTGCTGAAGCTTTCTTT. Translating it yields CASSPTGGRAEAFF.

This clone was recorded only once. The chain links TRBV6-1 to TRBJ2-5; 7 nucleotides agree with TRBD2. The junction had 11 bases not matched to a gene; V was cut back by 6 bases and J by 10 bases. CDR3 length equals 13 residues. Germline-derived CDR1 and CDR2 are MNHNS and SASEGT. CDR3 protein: CASRAGVAGNQYF. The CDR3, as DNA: TGTGCCAGCAGGGCGGGGGTAGCAGGGAACCAGTACTTC.

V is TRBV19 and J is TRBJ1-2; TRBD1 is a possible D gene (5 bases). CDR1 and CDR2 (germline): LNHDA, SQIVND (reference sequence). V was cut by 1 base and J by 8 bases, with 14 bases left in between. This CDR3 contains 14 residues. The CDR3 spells CASSIGLQGGGYTF. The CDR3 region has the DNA TGTGCCAGTAGTATAGGGCTTCAGGGAGGAGGCTACACCTTC.

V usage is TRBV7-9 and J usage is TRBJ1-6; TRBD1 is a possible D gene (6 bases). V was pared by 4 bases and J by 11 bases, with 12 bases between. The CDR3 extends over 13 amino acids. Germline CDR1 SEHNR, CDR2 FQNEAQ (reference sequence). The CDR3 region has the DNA TGTGCCAGCAGCTCCAGGGCAGGGGCACCCCTCCACTTT. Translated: CASSSRAGAPLHF.

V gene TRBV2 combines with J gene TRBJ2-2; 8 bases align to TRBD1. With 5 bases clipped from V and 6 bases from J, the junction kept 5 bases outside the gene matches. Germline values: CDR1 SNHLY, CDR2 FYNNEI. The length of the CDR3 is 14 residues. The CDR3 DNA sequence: TGTGCCAGCAGTTCCCTACAGGGGGCCGGGGAGCTGTTTTTT. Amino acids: CASSSLQGAGELFF.

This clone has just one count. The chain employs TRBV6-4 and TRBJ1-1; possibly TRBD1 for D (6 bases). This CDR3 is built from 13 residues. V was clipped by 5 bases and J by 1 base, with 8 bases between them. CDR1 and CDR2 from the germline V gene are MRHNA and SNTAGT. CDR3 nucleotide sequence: TGTGCCAGCAGTATACAGGGGAACACTGAAGCTTTCTTT. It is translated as CASSIQGNTEAFF.

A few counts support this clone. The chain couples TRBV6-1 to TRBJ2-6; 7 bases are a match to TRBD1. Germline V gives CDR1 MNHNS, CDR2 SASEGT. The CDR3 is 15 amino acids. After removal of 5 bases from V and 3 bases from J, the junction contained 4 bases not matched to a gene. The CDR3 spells CASSPGGSGANVLTF. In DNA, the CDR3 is TGTGCCAGCAGTCCAGGGGGTAGTGGGGCCAACGTCCTGACTTTC.

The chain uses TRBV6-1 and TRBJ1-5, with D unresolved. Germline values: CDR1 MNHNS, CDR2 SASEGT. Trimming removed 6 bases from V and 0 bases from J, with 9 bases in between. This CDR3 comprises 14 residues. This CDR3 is CASSLSPSNQPQHF. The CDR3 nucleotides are TGTGCCAGCAGCCTAAGTCCTAGCAATCAGCCCCAGCATTTT.

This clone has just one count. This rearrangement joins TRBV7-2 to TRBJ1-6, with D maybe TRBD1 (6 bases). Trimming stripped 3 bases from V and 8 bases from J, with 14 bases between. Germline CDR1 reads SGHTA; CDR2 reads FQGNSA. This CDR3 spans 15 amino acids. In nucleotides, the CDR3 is TGTGCCAGCAGCTTTAGGGGGACGTTTGATTCACCCCTCCACTTT. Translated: CASSFRGTFDSPLHF.